This T cell receptor (beta chain) was recorded in a study of shared clonotypes between healthy human individuals. Sequencing was performed with immunoSEQ multiplex PCR; in TCRdb, only in-frame clones are kept and a portion is missing. The sample has 500,000 to 550,000 clones; approximately 95% are singletons. It was into CD45RA+ naive and CD45RA-negative memory subsets that the CD4+ cells were split. V lost 3 bases and J lost 0, with 5 bases in between. The CDR3 loop spans 13 amino acids. Germline-derived CDR1 and CDR2 are KGHSH and LQKENI. V usage is TRBV18 and J usage is TRBJ1-1; D gene ambiguous. The sequence was collected from a woman under 40 in good health. Material: naive CD4+ T cells sorted from blood. Subset given: CD45RA+ positively selected. CDR3 region: CASSPEMNTEAFF. The CDR3 region has the DNA TGTGCCAGCTCACCGGAAATGAACACTGAAGCTTTCTTT.